Listed below are T cell receptor beta chains from one sample, sequenced in a study of cytomegalovirus exposure and HLA in healthy donors. Some clones are missing from TCRdb's copy, which holds only in-frame ones; the method was immunoSEQ multiplex PCR. Of under 200,000 clones listed, approximately 84% are singletons. Sample: PBMCs. These receptors originate from a male donor in good health and CMV-seropositive. CDR3s include the opening cysteine and the closing phenylalanine or tryptophan. Fields, in order: J gene, clone size, D gene, V gene, CDR3 length, CDR3 protein, CDR3 DNA. The D gene is left open where the match is weak. A clone size is listed for some rows: how often the clone was seen (once, few, many), or a class if it is expanded.

J: TRBJ2-1
size: -
D: TRBD2
V: TRBV13
length: 16
CDR3: CASSSRLAGGSNEQFF
DNA: TGTGCCAGCAGCTCCCGACTAGCGGGAGGGTCAAATGAGCAGTTCTTC

J: TRBJ2-1
size: -
D: TRBD2
V: TRBV10-3
length: 17
CDR3: CASAGLAGLTSTNEQFF
DNA: TGTGCCAGCGCGGGACTAGCGGGTTTGACTAGTACCAATGAGCAGTTCTTC

J: TRBJ2-7
size: once
D: -
V: TRBV29-1
length: 11
CDR3: CSVEGRNEQYF
DNA: TGCAGCGTTGAAGGTCGCAACGAGCAGTACTTC

J: TRBJ1-6
size: -
D: TRBD1
V: TRBV30
length: 16
CDR3: CAWREQGGPYNSPLHF
DNA: TGTGCCTGGAGGGAGCAGGGGGGTCCTTATAATTCACCCCTCCACTTT

J: TRBJ1-6
size: -
D: -
V: TRBV27
length: 13
CDR3: CASSLLFNSPLHF
DNA: TGTGCCAGCAGTTTACTCTTTAATTCACCCCTCCACTTT

J: TRBJ2-7
size: once
D: TRBD2
V: TRBV7-9
length: 16
CDR3: CASSHSGGTSAYEQYF
DNA: TGTGCCAGCAGCCACTCAGGCGGGACTAGCGCCTACGAGCAGTACTTC

J: TRBJ1-2
size: -
D: -
V: TRBV5-1
length: 13
CDR3: CASSSDGDYGYTF
DNA: TGCGCCAGCAGTTCGGACGGGGACTATGGCTACACCTTC

J: TRBJ1-6
size: once
D: TRBD1
V: TRBV6-1
length: 15
CDR3: CASKPQGAIDSPLHF
DNA: TGTGCCAGCAAACCCCAGGGGGCTATTGATTCACCCCTCCACTTT

J: TRBJ2-7
size: -
D: TRBD2
V: TRBV4-3
length: 14
CDR3: CASSLGREGYEQYF
DNA: TGCGCCAGCAGCCTAGGTCGGGAGGGCTACGAGCAGTACTTC

J: TRBJ2-7
size: once
D: -
V: TRBV7-9
length: 14
CDR3: CASSLGCGPYEQYF
DNA: TGTGCCAGCAGCTTGGGCTGTGGGCCTTACGAGCAGTACTTC

J: TRBJ2-5
size: -
D: -
V: TRBV11-3
length: 15
CDR3: CASSLLQVDQETQYF
DNA: TGTGCCAGCAGCTTATTACAGGTAGACCAAGAGACCCAGTACTTC

J: TRBJ1-5
size: few
D: TRBD1
V: TRBV7-2
length: 16
CDR3: CASSLGQVYSNQPQHF
DNA: TGTGCCAGCAGCTTGGGACAGGTCTATAGCAATCAGCCCCAGCATTTT

J: TRBJ2-5
size: -
D: -
V: TRBV5-8
length: 13
CDR3: CASSLSLAETQYF
DNA: TGTGCCAGCAGCTTGTCCCTAGCAGAGACCCAGTACTTC

J: TRBJ1-5
size: -
D: -
V: TRBV5-8
length: 15
CDR3: CASSAVTGPHQPQHF
DNA: TGTGCCAGCAGCGCCGTTACAGGTCCCCACCAGCCCCAGCATTTT

J: TRBJ2-2
size: -
D: -
V: TRBV9
length: 11
CDR3: CASRSTGELFF
DNA: TGTGCCAGCAGGAGCACCGGGGAGCTGTTTTTT

J: TRBJ1-1
size: -
D: -
V: TRBV10-3
length: 13
CDR3: CAISSLGAPEAFF
DNA: TGTGCCATCAGTTCCCTTGGGGCCCCTGAAGCTTTCTTT

J: TRBJ1-2
size: -
D: TRBD1
V: TRBV7-2
length: 15
CDR3: CASSFNGQGNYGYTF
DNA: TGTGCCAGCAGCTTTAACGGACAGGGTAACTATGGCTACACCTTC

J: TRBJ2-7
size: -
D: -
V: TRBV27
length: 15
CDR3: CASSLGSWESYEQYF
DNA: TGTGCCAGCAGCTTAGGGTCGTGGGAGTCCTACGAGCAGTACTTC

J: TRBJ2-1
size: few
D: TRBD2
V: TRBV7-9
length: 16
CDR3: CSSSPGLAGGFDEQFF
DNA: TGTTCCAGCAGCCCGGGACTAGCGGGAGGTTTTGATGAGCAGTTCTTC

J: TRBJ1-4
size: -
D: -
V: TRBV5-6
length: 13
CDR3: CASRHSSKEKLFF
DNA: TGTGCCAGCAGGCACAGCTCGAAAGAAAAACTGTTTTTT

J: TRBJ1-2
size: -
D: -
V: TRBV18
length: 14
CDR3: CASSPPEGRYGYTF
DNA: TGTGCCAGCTCACCACCGGAGGGGCGCTATGGCTACACCTTC

J: TRBJ1-5
size: -
D: TRBD1
V: TRBV9
length: 15
CDR3: CASSVDGTARQPQHF
DNA: TGTGCCAGCAGCGTAGATGGGACAGCGCGTCAGCCCCAGCATTTT

J: TRBJ2-5
size: -
D: TRBD1
V: TRBV27
length: 13
CDR3: CASSLGTGKTQYF
DNA: TGTGCCAGCAGCCTCGGGACAGGGAAGACCCAGTACTTC

J: TRBJ2-1
size: -
D: -
V: TRBV30
length: 10
CDR3: CAWSGTEQFF
DNA: TGTGCCTGGAGCGGGACAGAGCAGTTCTTC

J: TRBJ2-7
size: -
D: -
V: TRBV6-1
length: 14
CDR3: CASYHLADQYEQYF
DNA: TGTGCCAGCTATCACTTAGCGGATCAGTACGAGCAGTACTTC

J: TRBJ2-3
size: -
D: TRBD2
V: TRBV9
length: 16
CDR3: CASSPGLAGSTDTQYF
DNA: TGTGCCAGCAGCCCGGGACTAGCGGGTTCCACAGATACGCAGTATTTT

J: TRBJ2-2
size: -
D: -
V: TRBV5-4
length: 15
CDR3: CASSSSRGFTGELFF
DNA: TGTGCCAGCAGCTCGTCTAGGGGGTTCACCGGGGAGCTGTTTTTT

J: TRBJ2-7
size: -
D: -
V: TRBV28
length: 16
CDR3: CASSLGASARWGEQYF
DNA: TGTGCCAGCAGTTTGGGGGCCAGCGCGAGATGGGGCGAGCAGTACTTC

J: TRBJ2-3
size: -
D: TRBD2
V: TRBV7-2
length: 14
CDR3: CASSSGTSGITQYF
DNA: TGTGCCAGCAGCTCCGGGACTAGCGGCATAACGCAGTATTTT

J: TRBJ2-1
size: few
D: TRBD1
V: TRBV4-3
length: 17
CDR3: CASSQDRGTGLYNEQFF
DNA: TGCGCCAGCAGCCAAGATCGAGGGACAGGCCTCTACAATGAGCAGTTCTTC

J: TRBJ1-6
size: -
D: TRBD1
V: TRBV28
length: 19
CDR3: CASSSYSRDREGYNSPLHF
DNA: TGTGCCAGCAGTTCCTATTCCCGGGACAGGGAAGGGTATAATTCACCCCTCCACTTT

J: TRBJ2-5
size: -
D: -
V: TRBV7-2
length: 12
CDR3: CASSLIQETQYF
DNA: TGTGCCAGCAGTCTTATACAAGAGACCCAGTACTTC

J: TRBJ2-7
size: few
D: TRBD2
V: TRBV5-1
length: 15
CDR3: CASSEGTSGTYEQYF
DNA: TGCGCCAGCAGCGAGGGGACTAGCGGGACCTACGAGCAGTACTTC

J: TRBJ2-4
size: -
D: -
V: TRBV14
length: 15
CDR3: CASSHNRDWTNIQYF
DNA: TGTGCCAGCAGCCACAACCGGGACTGGACAAACATTCAGTACTTC

J: TRBJ1-1
size: once
D: -
V: TRBV29-1
length: 14
CDR3: CSVEQRQANTEAFF
DNA: TGCAGCGTTGAACAAAGGCAGGCGAACACTGAAGCTTTCTTT

J: TRBJ2-1
size: -
D: TRBD1
V: TRBV6-1
length: 15
CDR3: CASSERTGAYNEQFF
DNA: TGTGCCAGCAGTGAAAGGACAGGGGCCTACAATGAGCAGTTCTTC

J: TRBJ2-1
size: -
D: -
V: TRBV25-1
length: 11
CDR3: CASTLYNEQFF
DNA: TGTGCCAGCACCCTGTACAATGAGCAGTTCTTC

J: TRBJ2-1
size: few
D: TRBD1
V: TRBV4-1
length: 18
CDR3: CASRLSWSRDSPYNEQFF
DNA: TGCGCCAGCAGACTGTCCTGGTCCCGGGACAGTCCGTACAATGAGCAGTTCTTC

J: TRBJ2-2
size: once
D: -
V: TRBV2
length: 13
CDR3: CASSNTRTGELFF
DNA: TGTGCCAGCAGTAACACTAGGACCGGGGAGCTGTTTTTT

J: TRBJ2-5
size: -
D: -
V: TRBV28
length: 11
CDR3: CASTLQETQYF
DNA: TGTGCCAGCACCTTGCAAGAGACCCAGTACTTC

J: TRBJ1-5
size: -
D: -
V: TRBV4-1
length: 15
CDR3: CASSQDWQSNQPQHF
DNA: TGCGCCAGCAGCCAAGATTGGCAAAGCAATCAGCCCCAGCATTTT

J: TRBJ1-4
size: few
D: -
V: TRBV11-2
length: 13
CDR3: CASSEGRAEKLFF
DNA: TGTGCCAGCAGCGAGGGAAGGGCCGAAAAACTGTTTTTT

J: TRBJ2-3
size: -
D: TRBD2
V: TRBV7-6
length: 19
CDR3: CASSLVGLGLAGTTDTQYF
DNA: TGTGCCAGCAGCTTAGTGGGGCTCGGGCTAGCGGGAACCACAGATACGCAGTATTTT

J: TRBJ2-7
size: few
D: TRBD2
V: TRBV19
length: 16
CDR3: CASRPSSGRGDYEQYF
DNA: TGTGCCAGTAGGCCATCTTCGGGGCGGGGGGACTACGAGCAGTACTTC

J: TRBJ1-4
size: -
D: -
V: TRBV30
length: 15
CDR3: CAWSGDSSTNEKLFF
DNA: TGTGCCTGGAGTGGGGACTCTTCAACTAATGAAAAACTGTTTTTT